The source of this T cell receptor (beta chain) is a study of blood T cell repertoires in COVID-19. Turning to the study itself: The samples span acute and convalescent COVID-19 from the United States, Italy and Spain. T cells, B-cell-depleted T cells, or PBMCs provided the cDNA or gDNA that served as material.

Between the trimmed V and J ends, which lost 4 bases and 5 bases, there was a span of 14 bases. Germline V lookup: CDR1 LGHDT, CDR2 YNNKEL (reference sequence). This CDR3 region has 15 residues. In the original processing: Reference gene primer amplification gave nucleated cell count estimates. Produced via immunoSEQ multiplex PCR; TCRdb's table is partial and in-frame only. That table furnishes V, J and clone size, whereas the DNA furnished D and trimming. The table lists roughly 200,000 clones, 80% to 90% of them singletons, with approximately 1.1% in the top ten. In this sample, this clone turned up once.

The sequence was obtained from a man younger than 40 who had recovered from COVID-19. Sequencing input: PBMCs or T cells enriched from blood (not recorded which). The genes are TRBV3-1 (or the pseudogene TRBV3-2) and TRBJ2-2, with D possibly being TRBD2 (6 bases). CDR3 in amino acids: CASSPQRLATGELFF. The CDR3 DNA reads as TGTGCCAGCAGCCCCCAGAGGCTAGCGACCGGGGAGCTGTTTTTT.